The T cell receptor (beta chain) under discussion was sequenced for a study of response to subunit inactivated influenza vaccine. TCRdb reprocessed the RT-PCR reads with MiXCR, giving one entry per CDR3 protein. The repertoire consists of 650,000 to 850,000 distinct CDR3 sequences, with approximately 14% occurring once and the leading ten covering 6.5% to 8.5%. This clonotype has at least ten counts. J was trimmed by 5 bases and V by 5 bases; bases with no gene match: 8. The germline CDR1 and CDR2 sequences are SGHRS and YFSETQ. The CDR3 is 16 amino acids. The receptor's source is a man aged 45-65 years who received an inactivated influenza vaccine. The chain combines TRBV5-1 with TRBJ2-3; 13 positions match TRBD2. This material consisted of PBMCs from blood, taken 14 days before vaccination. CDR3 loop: CASRAELAGGRDTQYF. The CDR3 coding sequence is TGCGCCAGCAGGGCAGAACTAGCGGGAGGGCGAGATACGCAGTATTTT.